The clone carrying this T cell receptor (beta chain) was counted only a few times. No antigen is known for it. The data derive from a study of blood T cells in healthy people across ages. Study conclusions and caveats: Naive and antigen-experienced cells were not separated, limiting conclusive comparison. In long-lived donors, naive CD4+ cell counts and diversity exceeded those of aged donors. Roughly linearly, TCR beta diversity per million T cells fell as age increased. Underestimates were what the diversity estimates from one million T cells were considered to be.

With 1 base removed from V and 2 bases from J, the gap between germline ends came to 11 bases. CDR1 is MGHDK, CDR2 SYGVNS, per germline. The CDR3 is made up of 15 amino acids. Using a J-beta primer mix together with a sample-barcoded 5' primer, a second PCR was run for about 6 to 12 cycles. Each CDR3 protein is one row after TCRdb ran MiXCR on the 5' RACE reads. Of about a million distinct CDR3 sequences in the sample, approximately 38% were seen once. Sequenced: blood. The sequence derives from a man between 18 and 29 years old in good health. The V and J genes are TRBV25-1 and TRBJ2-5, with D uncertain. The CDR3 nucleotides are TGTGCCAGCAGTGAATCCGGTAGGGAACAAGAGACCCAGTACTTC. It codes for CASSESGREQETQYF.